Below are 17 T cell receptor beta chains sequenced from a single sample in a study. TCRdb re-analysed the 5' RACE reads in MiXCR, keeping a single row per CDR3 protein. This repertoire shows tens of thousands of distinct CDR3 sequences, approximately 17% found once; its top ten account for 2% to 2.5%. Sequenced sample: naive CD4+ T cells sorted from blood. This sample's subset: naive CD4+ T cells, CD4+CD45RA+CD25-. The source of these receptors is a female donor with breast cancer.

This clonotype appeared a few times. This sequence joins TRBV2 and TRBJ1-1; TRBD1 is a possible D gene (5 bases). CDR1 and CDR2 from the germline V gene are SNHLY and FYNNEI. This CDR3 comprises 13 residues. Trimming took 11 bases from V and 1 from J, leaving 14 bases between them. As DNA, the CDR3 is TGTGCCGGACACAGCGATTGGAACACTGAAGCTTTCTTT. Translating it yields CAGHSDWNTEAFF.

This clonotype was seen repeatedly, ten times or more. The chain uses TRBV5-1 and TRBJ2-7, with 9 positions matching TRBD1. The CDR3 runs 12 residues. The germline V gene has CDR1 SGHRS and CDR2 YFSETQ. V trimming: 5 bases; J trimming: 13 bases; junction bases outside the gene matches: 10. The DNA for the CDR3 is TGCGCCAGCAGTTTACAGGGGGCCTCCGCCTACTTC. This codes for CASSLQGASAYF.

This clonotype was seen a handful of times. The V and J genes are TRBV12-3 or TRBV12-4 and TRBJ2-7; TRBD1 might be the D (6 bases). Trimming shortened V by 5 bases and J by 0 bases, and 17 bases separated the two germline ends. The CDR3 is 16 amino acids. CDR3: CASSPVDRSSSYEQYF. In nucleotides, the CDR3 is TGTGCCAGCAGTCCTGTGGACAGATCTAGCTCCTACGAGCAGTACTTC.

This clonotype was seen at least ten times. This chain links TRBV5-4 with TRBJ2-5, with no clear D. The V gene's germline CDR1 is SGHNT and CDR2 YYREEE (reference sequence). CDR3 length equals 13 residues. With 2 bases removed from V and 2 bases from J, the gap between germline ends came to 7 bases. Here the CDR3 DNA reads TGTGCCAGCAGCTTTGCAGGTCAAGAGACCCAGTACTTC. Protein: CASSFAGQETQYF.

This clonotype was detected a few times. This chain joins TRBV18 and TRBJ2-3; D is ambiguous. The CDR3 consists of 12 residues. CDR1 KGHSH and CDR2 LQKENI come from the germline V gene. V was shortened by 3 bases and J by 3 bases, with 4 bases between the two germline ends. The CDR3 sequence: CASSPGTDTQYF. CDR3 sequence (DNA): TGTGCCAGCTCACCGGGGACAGATACGCAGTATTTT.

Many counts were recorded for this clonotype. This chain uses TRBV5-1 with TRBJ1-5, with D perhaps TRBD1 (5 bases). Trimming pared 2 bases from V and 6 bases from J, leaving 12 bases between. The germline V gene has CDR1 SGHRS and CDR2 YFSETQ. The CDR3 covers 14 residues. For the CDR3, the DNA is TGCGCCAGCAGCTTAACTGGGACGGGTCAGCCCCAGCATTTT. It encodes CASSLTGTGQPQHF.

V is TRBV20-1 and J is TRBJ1-4, with D possibly matching TRBD1 (5 bases). Germline loops: CDR1 DFQATT, CDR2 SNEGSKA (reference sequence). CDR3 length equals 15 residues. The V and J ends lost 3 bases and 7 bases respectively, with 18 bases between them. The CDR3 DNA is TGCAGTGCTAGGCCCTCGGCAGGGTATAGTGAAAAACTGTTTTTT. This translates into CSARPSAGYSEKLFF.

Comments on this clonotype: A much bigger clone sits one base away, suggesting this may be a read error. The J gene is TRBJ2-2, the V gene TRBV6-1, with a possible D match to TRBD1 (7 bases). CDR1 MNHNS and CDR2 SASEGT come from the germline V gene. The CDR3 length is 15 residues. CDR3 DNA sequence: TGTGCCAGCAGCAGGCGGGACAGAAGGACCGGGGATCTGTTTTTT. It encodes CASSRRDRRTGDLFF.

This clonotype was seen at least ten times. V is TRBV3-1 and J is TRBJ2-1; TRBD2 matches at 7 bases. CDR3 length: 17 residues. Per germline, CDR1 LGHDT and CDR2 YNNKEL (reference sequence). The junction had 5 bases not matched to a gene; V was cut back by 0 bases and J by 0 bases. CDR3 region: CASSQDQKRGSYNEQFF. The CDR3 DNA reads as TGTGCCAGCAGCCAAGATCAAAAGCGGGGCTCCTACAATGAGCAGTTCTTC.

This clonotype was seen many times. The J gene is TRBJ2-1, the V gene TRBV6-2 or TRBV6-3; D is undetermined. Germline assignment: CDR1 MNHEY and CDR2 SVGEGT. The CDR3 totals 12 residues. V shed 6 bases and J shed 9 bases, with 12 bases lying between them. CDR3 coding DNA: TGTGCCAGCAGCCGACCCGGGCGTGAGCAGTTCTTC. As protein: CASSRPGREQFF.

In its sample, this clonotype was seen a few times. The chain uses TRBV5-1 and TRBJ2-1; TRBD2 agrees at 8 bases. Germline values: CDR1 SGHRS, CDR2 YFSETQ. Trimming took 4 bases from V and 4 from J; bases not matched to a gene: 10. The CDR3 runs 16 residues. In DNA form, the CDR3 reads TGCGCCAGCAGCCCTCAGGGAGCGGGGGTTTACAATGAGCAGTTCTTC. Protein sequence: CASSPQGAGVYNEQFF.

The genes are TRBV29-1 and TRBJ2-1; 9 nucleotides line up with TRBD2. Trimming cost V 7 bases and J 9 bases; bases outside gene matches: 13. The V gene's germline CDR1 is SQVTM and CDR2 ANQGSEA. The CDR3 is 14 residues long. CDR3 nucleotides: TGCAGCGCCGCACTGCTAGCGGGAACGGGTGAGCAGTTCTTC. It is translated as CSAALLAGTGEQFF.

In regard to this clonotype: A much larger clonotype is one base distant, so this may be a read error. The V call is TRBV7-2, the J call TRBJ1-3, with D possibly being TRBD1 (5 bases). This CDR3 contains 16 residues. Looked up from germline, CDR1 is SGHTA and CDR2 is FQGNSA. The CDR3 protein is CASSLGPGGAGNTICF. CDR3 DNA sequence: TGTGCCAGCAGCTTAGGCCCGGGGGGAGCAGGAAACACCATATGTTTT.

This clonotype was counted only a few times. This chain connects TRBV5-1 to TRBJ2-4; 10 nucleotides align to TRBD1. The CDR3 has 15 amino acids. V lost 6 bases and J lost 5; bases outside the gene matches: 8. Germline V gene data show CDR1 as SGHRS and CDR2 as YFSETQ. The CDR3 sequence: CASTRGGTGENIQYF. The CDR3 coding sequence is TGCGCCAGCACTCGTGGGGGGACAGGGGAAAACATTCAGTACTTC.

This clonotype was detected only a few times. This chain connects TRBV5-1 to TRBJ2-2, with D perhaps TRBD2 (6 bases). CDR1 is SGHRS and CDR2 is YFSETQ in the germline V gene. V lost 4 bases to trimming and J lost 9 bases, with 22 bases between them. This CDR3 region has 16 residues. In nucleotides, the CDR3 is TGCGCCAGCAGCCCCGGCGGGACTCGGGGGTCCAGGGAGCTGTTTTTT. It yields the protein CASSPGGTRGSRELFF.

The rearrangement joins TRBV12-3 or TRBV12-4 to TRBJ2-1; the D call may be TRBD1 or TRBD2 (5 bases each). V dropped 11 bases and J dropped 8 bases, with 25 bases sitting between them. This CDR3 has 15 amino acids. CDR3 coding DNA: TGTGCCGGTTCCAGGGCCGGGGCGGGCAGTTATGAGCAGTTCTTC. It specifies CAGSRAGAGSYEQFF.

Points on this clonotype: It may be a read error: a sequence one base away is much more abundant. The chain combines TRBV5-1 with TRBJ2-2; 8 bases are shared with TRBD1. Germline lookup yields CDR1 SGHRS and CDR2 YFSETQ. The CDR3 runs to 15 residues. The CDR3 DNA reads TGCGCCAGCAGCGGCACAGGGGGGAACACCGGGGAGCAGTTTTTT. It encodes CASSGTGGNTGEQFF.